Listed below are T cell receptor beta chains from one sample, sequenced in a study of T cell responses to AZD1222 COVID-19 vaccine. Profiled with immunoSEQ multiplex PCR; TCRdb holds only in-frame clones, not every one. Among approximately 180,000 clones listed, about 93% were seen once. The material was peripheral blood, obtained 28 days after the second dose of the MenACWY control vaccine. These receptors were collected from an adult who received the MenACWY meningococcal vaccine as a control. CDR3s include the opening cysteine and the closing phenylalanine or tryptophan. The D gene is left open where the match is weak. Part of the rows lack a size; the others show once, few, many or a class for expanded clones.

j_call clone_size d_call v_call cdr3_aa cdr3_nt
TRBJ1-3 - - TRBV9 CASSVGGTGNTIYF TGTGCCAGCAGCGTCGGAGGTACTGGAAACACCATATATTTT
TRBJ2-1 - - TRBV6-6 CASSSFYNEQFF TGTGCCAGCAGTTCTTTCTACAATGAGCAGTTCTTC
TRBJ1-4 once - TRBV5-4 CASSFAGAGEKLFF TGTGCCAGCAGTTTTGCCGGGGCGGGAGAAAAACTGTTTTTT
TRBJ1-6 - TRBD1 TRBV28 CASRPGQGAHSPLHF TGTGCCAGCAGACCAGGACAGGGGGCGCATTCACCCCTCCACTTT
TRBJ1-2 - - TRBV6-2/TRBV6-3 CASTPDTYGYTF TGTGCCAGCACCCCGGACACCTATGGCTACACCTTC
TRBJ1-1 - - TRBV5-1 CASSRLQQTVNTEAFF TGCGCCAGCAGCCGGCTACAGCAAACAGTGAACACTGAAGCTTTCTTT
TRBJ2-1 - TRBD2 TRBV6-2/TRBV6-3 CASSYEGGGVTEQFF TGTGCCAGCAGTTACGAGGGCGGGGGTGTCACTGAGCAGTTCTTC
TRBJ1-1 - - TRBV19 CASSIQAGDTEAFF TGTGCCAGTAGTATACAGGCAGGGGACACTGAAGCTTTCTTT
TRBJ2-5 - TRBD2 TRBV4-2 CASSPDVAGGRETQYF TGTGCCAGCAGCCCCGATGTAGCGGGGGGGCGTGAGACCCAGTACTTC
TRBJ2-2 - TRBD2 TRBV5-1 CASSWGLAGGRTAGELFF TGCGCCAGCAGCTGGGGACTAGCGGGGGGCCGAACGGCCGGGGAGCTGTTTTTT
TRBJ1-4 - TRBD1 TRBV11-2 CASSRGQGAREKLFF TGTGCCAGCAGCCGAGGACAGGGGGCTCGGGAAAAACTGTTTTTT
TRBJ1-2 - TRBD1 TRBV19 CASNYGTVESYTF TGTGCCAGTAATTACGGGACAGTTGAGAGCTACACCTTC
TRBJ2-2 - - TRBV15 CATSRSGRNTGELFF TGTGCCACCAGCAGATCAGGACGGAACACCGGGGAGCTGTTTTTT
TRBJ1-6 few TRBD1 TRBV11-2 CASSFRTGRSYNSPLHF TGTGCCAGCAGCTTTAGGACAGGGAGGTCCTATAATTCACCCCTCCACTTT
TRBJ2-7 - TRBD2 TRBV19 CASSISLTSGVYEQYF TGTGCCAGTAGTATCTCCCTTACTAGCGGGGTCTACGAGCAGTACTTC
TRBJ2-3 - - TRBV5-1 CASSLGGSDTQYF TGCGCCAGCAGCTTGGGGGGTTCAGATACGCAGTATTTT
TRBJ1-1 - TRBD1 TRBV4-2 CASSPLGTGGRAEAFF TGTGCCAGCAGCCCTCTCGGCACAGGGGGCAGGGCTGAAGCTTTCTTT
TRBJ2-1 - - TRBV15 CATSTLQEVNEQFF TGTGCCACCAGCACCCTACAGGAAGTTAATGAGCAGTTCTTC
TRBJ1-2 - - TRBV4-3 CASSQTTGPTNYGYTF TGCGCCAGCAGCCAAACGACAGGTCCCACTAACTATGGCTACACCTTC
TRBJ1-2 - TRBD1 TRBV30 CAWTAMGQGKYGYTF TGTGCCTGGACGGCCATGGGACAGGGGAAGTATGGCTACACCTTC
TRBJ1-4 - - TRBV5-1 CASSLAAQGSEKLFF TGCGCCAGCAGCTTGGCTGCCCAGGGGAGTGAAAAACTGTTTTTT
TRBJ2-1 - TRBD2 TRBV4-1 CASSQAGTSGGANEQFF TGCGCCAGCAGCCAAGCCGGGACTAGCGGGGGGGCCAATGAGCAGTTCTTC
TRBJ2-7 - TRBD1 TRBV30 CAWSTGAYEQYF TGTGCCTGGAGTACAGGGGCCTACGAGCAGTACTTC
TRBJ2-1 - TRBD1 TRBV24-1 CATSAKGAWSEQFF TGTGCCACCAGTGCGAAGGGGGCGTGGAGTGAGCAGTTCTTC
TRBJ1-2 - TRBD1 TRBV18 CASSPAGGDGYTF TGTGCCAGCTCACCAGCAGGGGGCGATGGCTACACCTTC
TRBJ2-7 - - TRBV6-1 CASSETGVTYEQYF TGTGCCAGCAGTGAGACCGGCGTCACCTACGAGCAGTACTTC
TRBJ1-5 - - TRBV24-1 CATSDTTPGGQPQHF TGTGCCACCAGTGATACGACACCCGGAGGACAGCCCCAGCATTTT
TRBJ1-5 - TRBD1 TRBV6-1 CASSEEGAHQPQHF TGTGCCAGCAGTGAAGAGGGGGCCCATCAGCCCCAGCATTTT
TRBJ1-5 - TRBD1 TRBV28 CASSKGAGPQHF TGTGCCAGCAGCAAGGGGGCCGGGCCCCAGCATTTT